Below are 16 T cell receptor beta chains sequenced from a single sample in a study of blood T cell repertoires in COVID-19. Repertoires were generated with immunoSEQ multiplex PCR, while TCRdb's copy carries only in-frame clones and drops some. Among roughly 170,000 clones, 83% were seen once, and the ten largest hold around 4.3%. The sequenced sample consisted of PBMCs or T cells enriched from blood (not recorded which). The receptors derive from a woman aged 45-65 years who had recovered from COVID-19.

The V call is TRBV6-5, the J call TRBJ1-2, with D uncertain. Germline assignment: CDR1 MNHEY and CDR2 SVGAGI. There are 15 residues in the CDR3. V was shortened by 7 bases and J by 5 bases, with 20 bases between the two germline ends. As DNA, the CDR3 is TGTGCCAGCACCCTAAAGCTAACAGCCCGGTATGGCTACACCTTC. Its translation is CASTLKLTARYGYTF.

The rearrangement joins TRBV11-1 to TRBJ1-4; TRBD1 matches 10 bases. This CDR3 has 14 residues. Germline V gives CDR1 SGHAT, CDR2 FQDESV (reference sequence). V lost 6 bases, J lost 7 bases, and 5 bases stayed unmatched. CDR3 DNA sequence: TGTGCCAGCAGGCCCGGGACAGGGGCTGAAAAACTGTTTTTT. It yields the protein CASRPGTGAEKLFF.

Comment on this clone: This specimen includes other DNA sequences encoding the same CDR3. J is TRBJ2-7 and V is TRBV5-1; 11 positions match TRBD1. Looked up from germline, CDR1 is SGHRS and CDR2 is YFSETQ. Trimming at V came to 4 bases and at J to 2 bases, leaving 2 bases not matched to a gene. The CDR3 has 14 residues. CDR3 nucleotide sequence: TGCGCCAGCAGCACGGGACAGGGGGCCTACGAGCAGTACGTC. Translation: CASSTGQGAYEQYV.

This chain connects TRBV29-1 to TRBJ1-4; 9 positions agree with TRBD1. The germline gives CDR1 SQVTM, CDR2 ANQGSEA. The CDR3 runs 13 residues. V lost 5 bases, J lost 3 bases, and 1 base stayed unmatched. Here the CDR3 reads CSVTGGANEKLFF. Here the CDR3 DNA reads TGCAGCGTTACAGGGGGCGCTAATGAAAAACTGTTTTTT.

Of note for this clone: Other DNA sequences in the same sample also yield this CDR3. This chain connects TRBV29-1 to TRBJ1-1; TRBD1 is a possible D gene (5 bases). V was clipped by 4 bases and J by 0 bases, with 9 bases between them. The CDR3 is 13 residues long. CDR1 SQVTM and CDR2 ANQGSEA come from the germline V gene. The DNA of the CDR3 is TGCAGCGTTGTGGGGGGGATGAACACTGAAGCTTTCTTT. It translates to CSVVGGMNTEAFF.

This clone was seen a handful of times. The J gene is TRBJ2-5, the V gene TRBV6-5, with no clear D. CDR1 is MNHEY and CDR2 is SVGAGI in the germline V gene. The CDR3 is made up of 11 amino acids. V lost 2 bases, J lost 5 bases, and 3 bases lay in between. CDR3 DNA: TGTGCCAGCAGTTACGCGGAGACCCAGTACTTC. Encoded protein: CASSYAETQYF.

This sequence joins TRBV6-1 and TRBJ2-5; possible D gene TRBD2, 6 bases. Germline V lookup: CDR1 MNHNS, CDR2 SASEGT. CDR3 length: 16 amino acids. V shed 0 bases and J shed 2 bases, with 13 bases lying between them. Here the CDR3 DNA reads TGTGCCAGCAGTGAAGCCACCGGGACTGTTCAAGAGACCCAGTACTTC. Translated, it gives CASSEATGTVQETQYF.

In its sample, this clone was seen a few times. The chain links TRBV18 to TRBJ1-2, with 9 nucleotides matching TRBD1. This CDR3 spans 13 amino acids. V trimming: 9 bases; J trimming: 3 bases; junction bases outside the gene matches: 5. Germline CDR1 and CDR2: KGHSH and LQKENI. CDR3: CASSGTGHYGYTF. In DNA form, the CDR3 reads TGTGCCAGTTCCGGGACAGGGCACTATGGCTACACCTTC.

V gene TRBV19 combines with J gene TRBJ2-1; a weak D match, TRBD1 (6 bases). From germline, CDR1 is LNHDA and CDR2 SQIVND (reference sequence). The V gene lost 5 bases and the J gene lost 14 bases, with 16 bases spanning the gap. The length of the CDR3 is 12 residues. The CDR3 DNA reads TGTGCCAGTAGTCACATTCCAGGGGATGAGTTCTTC. It encodes CASSHIPGDEFF.

The chain is built from TRBV3-1 (or the pseudogene TRBV3-2) and TRBJ1-1; TRBD1 aligns across 8 bases. The CDR3 runs to 15 residues. V shed 4 bases and J 4 bases; nucleotides not matched to a gene: 8. Germline CDR1 and CDR2: LGHDT and YNNKEL (reference sequence). Here the CDR3 reads CASSPLTGGGTEAFF. The CDR3 DNA sequence: TGTGCCAGCAGCCCTCTAACAGGGGGAGGCACTGAAGCTTTCTTT.

The chain is built from TRBV29-1 and TRBJ1-5, with D possibly matching TRBD1 (5 bases). The CDR3 has 13 residues. Germline CDR1 reads SQVTM; CDR2 reads ANQGSEA. The germline V and J ends were trimmed by 4 bases and 2 bases, with 9 bases remaining between them. The CDR3 sequence is CSVVGGGNQPQHF. The CDR3 coding sequence is TGCAGCGTTGTGGGAGGGGGCAATCAGCCCCAGCATTTT.

V is TRBV15 and J is TRBJ1-2; tentatively, D is TRBD1 (5 bases). CDR3 length equals 15 residues. CDR1 LNHNV and CDR2 YYDKDF come from the germline V gene (reference sequence). Trimming stripped 5 bases from V and 2 bases from J, with 15 bases between. The CDR3 is CATSLTSGGNYGYTF. Written as DNA, the CDR3 is TGTGCCACCAGCCTTACTTCGGGGGGGAACTATGGCTACACCTTC.

J is TRBJ2-5 and V is TRBV6-5; D may be TRBD1 (5 bases). This CDR3 has 13 amino acids. The ends were cut back, 5 bases at V and 5 bases at J, with 12 bases in the middle. CDR1 and CDR2 (germline): MNHEY, SVGAGI. The CDR3 bases are TGTGCCAGCAGTATCCAGGGCAGGGAGACCCAGTACTTC. It translates to CASSIQGRETQYF.

CDR3 bases: TGTGCCAGCAGCACGAGACAGGAGAACACTGAAGCTTTCTTT. Its translation: CASSTRQENTEAFF. The chain carries TRBV11-2 and TRBJ1-1, with D perhaps TRBD1 (6 bases). Germline CDR1 is SGHAT and CDR2 is FQNNGV. The CDR3 has 14 residues. Between the trimmed V and J ends, which lost 5 bases and 1 base, there was a span of 11 bases.

This chain links TRBV18 with TRBJ1-1; D is uncertain. From germline, CDR1 is KGHSH and CDR2 LQKENI. V lost 2 bases, J lost 3 bases, and 7 bases lay in between. The CDR3 contains 13 residues. The CDR3 region has the DNA TGTGCCAGCTCACCAGTCGGGGACACTGAAGCTTTCTTT. It yields the protein CASSPVGDTEAFF.

V is TRBV3-1 (or the pseudogene TRBV3-2) and J is TRBJ2-2; 8 bases fit TRBD1. V lost 4 bases to trimming and J lost 1 base; unmatched junction nucleotides: 8. The germline V gene encodes CDR1 LGHDT and CDR2 YNNKEL (reference sequence). The CDR3 spans 17 residues. CDR3 DNA: TGTGCCAGCAGCCCAGGAACCGGGACAGGGAACACCGGGGAGCTGTTTTTT. This gives the protein CASSPGTGTGNTGELFF.